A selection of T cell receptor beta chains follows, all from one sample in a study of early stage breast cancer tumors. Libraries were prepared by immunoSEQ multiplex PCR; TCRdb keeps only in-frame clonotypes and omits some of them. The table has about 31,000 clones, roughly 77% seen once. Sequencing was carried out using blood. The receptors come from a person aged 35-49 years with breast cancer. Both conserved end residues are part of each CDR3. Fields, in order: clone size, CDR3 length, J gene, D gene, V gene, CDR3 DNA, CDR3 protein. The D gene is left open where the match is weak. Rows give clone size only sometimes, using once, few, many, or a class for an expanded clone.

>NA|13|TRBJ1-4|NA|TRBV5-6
TGTGCCAGCAGCTTAGACCCCGAGGGGGAACTGTTTTTT
CASSLDPEGELFF
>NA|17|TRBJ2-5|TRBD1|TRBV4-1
TGCGCCAGCAGCCAAGAACCGGACAGGATATCTCAGGAGACCCAGTACTTC
CASSQEPDRISQETQYF
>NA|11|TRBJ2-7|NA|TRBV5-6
TGTGCCAGCAGTAGACGGAGAGAGCAGTACTTC
CASSRRREQYF
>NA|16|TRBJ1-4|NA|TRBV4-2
TGTGCCAGCAGCCAAGATAAGGCAGCCTCATATGAAAAACTGTTTTTT
CASSQDKAASYEKLFF
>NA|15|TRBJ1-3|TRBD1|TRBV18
TGTGCCAGCTCACCACGCAGGGGGGCTGGAAACACCATATATTTT
CASSPRRGAGNTIYF
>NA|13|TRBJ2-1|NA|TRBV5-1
TGCGCCAGCAGCTTGGATTATAACAATGAGCAGTTCTTC
CASSLDYNNEQFF
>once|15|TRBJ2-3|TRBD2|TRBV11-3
TGTGCCAGCAGCTTAGTGGCGGGAGGGACAGATACGCAGTATTTT
CASSLVAGGTDTQYF
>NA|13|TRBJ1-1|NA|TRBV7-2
TGTGCCAGCAGCGAGCAGGGGAGGACTGAAGCTTTCTTT
CASSEQGRTEAFF
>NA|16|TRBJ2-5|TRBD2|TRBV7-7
TGTGCCAGCAGCTTAAGGACTAGCGGGAGTGGGGAGACCCAGTACTTC
CASSLRTSGSGETQYF
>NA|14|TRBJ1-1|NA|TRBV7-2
TGTGCCAGCAGCAGGGCGGGCAGCTCTCTTGAAGCTTTCTTT
CASSRAGSSLEAFF
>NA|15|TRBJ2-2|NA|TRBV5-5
TGTGCCAGCAGCTTTGTCAGAACGAACACCGGGGAGCTGTTTTTT
CASSFVRTNTGELFF
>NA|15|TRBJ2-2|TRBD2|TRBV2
TGTGCCAGCAGACGACTAGCGGGAGCGACCGGGGAGCTGTTTTTT
CASRRLAGATGELFF
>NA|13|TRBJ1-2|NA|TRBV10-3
TGTGCCATCAGTGACAGGGACGACTATGGCTACACCTTC
CAISDRDDYGYTF
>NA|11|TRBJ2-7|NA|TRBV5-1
TGCGCCAGCAGCCGCGAGTACGAGCAGTACTTC
CASSREYEQYF
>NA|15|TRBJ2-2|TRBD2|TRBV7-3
TGTGCCAGCAGCTTAGGACTAGGGAGTACCGGGGAGCTGTTTTTT
CASSLGLGSTGELFF
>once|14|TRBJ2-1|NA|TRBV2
TGTGCCAGCAGGGATACAGGGCCCTACAATGAGCAGTTCTTC
CASRDTGPYNEQFF
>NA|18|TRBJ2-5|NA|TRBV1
TGCACCAGCAGCCAAGATTACCCCGAGCGGGAGCTCCAAGAGACCCAGTACTTC
CTSSQDYPERELQETQYF
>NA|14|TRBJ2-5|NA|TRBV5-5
TGTGCCAGAAGCTTGCGGGTGCCGCAAGAGACCCAGTACTTC
CARSLRVPQETQYF
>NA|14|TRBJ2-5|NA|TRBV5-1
TGCGCCAGCTCTCGACAGGCAGAACAAGAGACCCAGTACTTC
CASSRQAEQETQYF